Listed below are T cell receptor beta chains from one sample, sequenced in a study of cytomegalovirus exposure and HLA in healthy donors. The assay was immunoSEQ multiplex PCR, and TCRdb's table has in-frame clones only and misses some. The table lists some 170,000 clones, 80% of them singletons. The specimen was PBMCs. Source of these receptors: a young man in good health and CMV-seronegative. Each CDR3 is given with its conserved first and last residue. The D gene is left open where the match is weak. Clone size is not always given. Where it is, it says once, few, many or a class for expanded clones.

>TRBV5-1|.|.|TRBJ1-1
CASSLVSGQTTEAFF
TGCGCCAGCAGCTTGGTGTCAGGGCAGACTACTGAAGCTTTCTTT
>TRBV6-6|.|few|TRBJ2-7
CASNKGSYEQYF
TGTGCCAGCAATAAGGGGTCCTACGAGCAGTACTTC
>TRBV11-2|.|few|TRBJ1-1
CASSPNRVPEAFF
TGTGCCAGCAGCCCAAACAGGGTTCCTGAAGCTTTCTTT
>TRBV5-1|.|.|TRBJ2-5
CASSLSRETQYF
TGCGCCAGCAGCTTGTCCAGGGAGACCCAGTACTTC
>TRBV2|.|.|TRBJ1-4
CASSAQGGPPGKLFF
TGTGCCAGCAGTGCTCAGGGTGGCCCGCCAGGAAAACTGTTTTTT
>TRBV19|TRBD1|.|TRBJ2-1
CASSSTGGKNEQFF
TGTGCCAGTAGTTCGACAGGGGGAAAGAATGAGCAGTTCTTC
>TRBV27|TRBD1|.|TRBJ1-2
CASSRWGQGVDYGYTF
TGTGCCAGCAGTAGGTGGGGACAGGGGGTTGACTATGGCTACACCTTC
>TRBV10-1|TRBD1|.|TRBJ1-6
CASSEQGVKGSYNSPLHF
TGCGCCAGCAGTGAGCAGGGGGTTAAGGGGTCCTATAATTCACCCCTCCACTTT
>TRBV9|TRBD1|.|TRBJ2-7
CASSVAGTGTYEQYF
TGTGCCAGCAGCGTAGCTGGGACAGGGACCTACGAGCAGTACTTC
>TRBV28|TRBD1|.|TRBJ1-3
CASRRGVDRGMNTIYF
TGTGCCAGCAGGAGGGGGGTGGACAGGGGGATGAACACCATATATTTT
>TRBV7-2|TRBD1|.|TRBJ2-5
CASSPTGVETQYF
TGTGCCAGCAGCCCGACAGGGGTCGAGACCCAGTACTTC
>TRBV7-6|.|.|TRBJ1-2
CASSQTVSGLRIGYTF
TGTGCCAGCAGCCAGACAGTTTCAGGCCTTAGGATCGGCTACACCTTC
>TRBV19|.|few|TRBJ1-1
CASTDRRTEAFF
TGTGCCAGTACCGACAGAAGGACTGAAGCTTTCTTT
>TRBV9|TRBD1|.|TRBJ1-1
CASSVSGGSSTEAFF
TGTGCCAGCAGCGTATCAGGGGGCTCGAGCACTGAAGCTTTCTTT
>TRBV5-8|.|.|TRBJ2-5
CASSLQGKETQYF
TGTGCCAGCAGCTTGCAGGGGAAAGAGACCCAGTACTTC
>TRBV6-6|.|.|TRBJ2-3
CASSYSETDTQYF
TGTGCCAGCAGTTACTCGGAGACAGATACGCAGTATTTT
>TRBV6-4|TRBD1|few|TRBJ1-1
CASRPSTGRTEAFF
TGTGCCAGCAGACCATCGACAGGGCGGACTGAAGCTTTCTTT
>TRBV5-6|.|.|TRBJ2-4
CASSLAPDNANIQYF
TGTGCCAGCAGCTTGGCGCCTGACAATGCGAACATTCAGTACTTC
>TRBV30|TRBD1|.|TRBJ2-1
CAWDRGTFSYNEQFF
TGTGCCTGGGACAGGGGAACTTTCTCCTACAATGAGCAGTTCTTC
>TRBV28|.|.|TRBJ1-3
CASSFVVGRGDSGNTIYF
TGTGCCAGCAGTTTCGTGGTGGGGAGGGGTGACTCTGGAAACACCATATATTTT
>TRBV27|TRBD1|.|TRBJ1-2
CASSPMGQNYGYTF
TGTGCCAGCAGTCCGATGGGACAGAACTATGGCTACACCTTC
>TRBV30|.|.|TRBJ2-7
CAWSGAEGSYEQYF
TGTGCCTGGAGTGGGGCGGAGGGCTCCTACGAGCAGTACTTC
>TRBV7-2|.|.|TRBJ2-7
CASSLREVGPNEQYF
TGTGCCAGCAGCTTAAGGGAAGTGGGGCCCAACGAGCAGTACTTC
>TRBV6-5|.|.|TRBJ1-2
CASFGGAIYGYTF
TGTGCCAGCTTTGGGGGGGCGATCTATGGCTACACCTTC
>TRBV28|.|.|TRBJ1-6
CASNGGRPNSPLHF
TGTGCCAGCAACGGTGGGAGACCCAATTCACCCCTCCACTTT
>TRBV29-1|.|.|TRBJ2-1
CSSVRVEQFF
TGCAGCTCAGTCAGGGTCGAGCAGTTCTTC
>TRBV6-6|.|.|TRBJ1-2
CASRDNYGYTF
TGTGCCTCCAGGGATAACTATGGCTACACCTTC
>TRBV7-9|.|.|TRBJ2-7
CASSLNREVVAPYEQYF
TGTGCCAGCAGCTTAAACAGGGAAGTTGTAGCCCCCTACGAGCAGTACTTC
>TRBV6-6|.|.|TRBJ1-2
CASSTDRPLGYTF
TGTGCCAGCAGCACCGACAGGCCTCTGGGCTACACCTTC
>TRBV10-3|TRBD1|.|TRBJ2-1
CATSWTGWDNEQFF
TGTGCCACCTCCTGGACAGGGTGGGACAATGAGCAGTTCTTC
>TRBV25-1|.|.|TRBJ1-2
CASSGWTEANYGYTF
TGTGCCAGCAGTGGTTGGACAGAAGCTAACTATGGCTACACCTTC
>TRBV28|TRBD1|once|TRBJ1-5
CASNGDSINQPQHF
TGTGCCAGCAACGGGGACAGTATCAATCAGCCCCAGCATTTT
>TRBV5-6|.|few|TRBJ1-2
CASSWNEAASFYGYTF
TGTGCCAGCAGCTGGAATGAGGCAGCCTCGTTCTATGGCTACACCTTC
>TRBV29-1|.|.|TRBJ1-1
CSIFGQTPIGAFF
TGCAGCATATTCGGACAGACTCCCATTGGGGCTTTCTTT
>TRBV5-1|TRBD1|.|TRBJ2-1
CASSRPTGTGENNEQFF
TGCGCCAGCAGTCGACCCACCGGGACAGGGGAAAACAATGAGCAGTTCTTC
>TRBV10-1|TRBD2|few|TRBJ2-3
CASSASGSSTDTQYF
TGCGCCAGCAGCGCTAGCGGGAGTAGCACAGATACGCAGTATTTT
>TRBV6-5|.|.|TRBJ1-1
CASSYDSNTEAFF
TGTGCCAGCAGTTACGACAGCAACACTGAAGCTTTCTTT
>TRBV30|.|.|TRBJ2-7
CAWSRTVFYEQYF
TGTGCCTGGAGTCGGACAGTTTTCTACGAGCAGTACTTC
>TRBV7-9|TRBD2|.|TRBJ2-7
CASSLGRLAGGEQYF
TGTGCCAGCAGCTTAGGTCGACTAGCGGGTGGCGAGCAGTACTTC
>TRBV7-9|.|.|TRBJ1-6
CATPGRGASLYNSPLHF
TGTGCCACCCCCGGGAGAGGGGCGAGCCTCTATAATTCACCCCTCCACTTT
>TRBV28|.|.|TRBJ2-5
CASSFGQTVQETQYF
TGTGCCAGCAGTTTTGGACAGACAGTTCAAGAGACCCAGTACTTC
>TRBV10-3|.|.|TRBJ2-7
CAVSGSSLRIDEQYF
TGTGCCGTCTCCGGGAGCTCTCTGAGGATCGACGAGCAGTACTTC
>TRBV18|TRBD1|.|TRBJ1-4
CASSPGTGGKLFF
TGTGCCAGCTCACCAGGGACAGGGGGAAAACTGTTTTTT
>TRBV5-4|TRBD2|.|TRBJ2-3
CASFRGGADTQYF
TGTGCCAGCTTCCGGGGGGGTGCAGATACGCAGTATTTT
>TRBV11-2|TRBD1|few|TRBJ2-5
CASSFPQGAGGWTQYF
TGTGCCAGCAGCTTCCCGCAGGGGGCTGGGGGGTGGACCCAGTACTTC
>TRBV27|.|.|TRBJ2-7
CASSLDRPRFAYEQYF
TGTGCCAGCAGTTTAGACAGGCCTAGGTTCGCGTACGAGCAGTACTTC
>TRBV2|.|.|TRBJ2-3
CASRGVLTDTQYF
TGTGCCAGCAGGGGCGTCCTCACAGATACGCAGTATTTT
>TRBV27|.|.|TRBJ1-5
CASSPRDSGGARPQHF
TGTGCCAGCAGTCCTCGGGACTCTGGGGGGGCTAGGCCCCAGCATTTT
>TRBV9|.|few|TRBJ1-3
CASSTLGAGNTIYF
TGTGCCAGCAGCACCCTCGGGGCTGGAAACACCATATATTTT
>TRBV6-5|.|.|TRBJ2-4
CASSYSVSQTKNIQYF
TGTGCCAGCAGTTACTCGGTCTCCCAGACCAAAAACATTCAGTACTTC
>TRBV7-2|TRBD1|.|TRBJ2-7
CASSLGQGSPYEQYF
TGTGCCAGCAGCCTGGGACAGGGGTCCCCCTACGAGCAGTACTTC
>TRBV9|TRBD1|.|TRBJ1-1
CASSVDLGQGSTEAFF
TGTGCCAGCAGCGTAGACCTTGGACAGGGGAGCACTGAAGCTTTCTTT
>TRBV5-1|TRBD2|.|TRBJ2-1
CASSAPREGGHYNEQFF
TGCGCCAGCAGCGCCCCACGAGAGGGAGGGCACTACAATGAGCAGTTCTTC
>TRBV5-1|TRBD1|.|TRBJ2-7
CASSGGQGAYEQYF
TGCGCCAGCAGTGGAGGACAGGGGGCCTACGAGCAGTACTTC